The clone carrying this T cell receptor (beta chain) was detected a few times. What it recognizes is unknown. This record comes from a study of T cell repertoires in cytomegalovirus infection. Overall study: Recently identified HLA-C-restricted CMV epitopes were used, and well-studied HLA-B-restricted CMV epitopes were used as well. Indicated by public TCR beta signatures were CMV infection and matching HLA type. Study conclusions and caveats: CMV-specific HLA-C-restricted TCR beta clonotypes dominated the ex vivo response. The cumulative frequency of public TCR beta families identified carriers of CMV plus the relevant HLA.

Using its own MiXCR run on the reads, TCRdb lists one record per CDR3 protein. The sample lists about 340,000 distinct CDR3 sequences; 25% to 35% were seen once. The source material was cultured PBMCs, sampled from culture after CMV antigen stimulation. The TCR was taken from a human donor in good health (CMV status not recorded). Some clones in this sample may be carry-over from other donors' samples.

The CDR3 region has the DNA TGTGCCAGCAGCTCCCCCACCGGGGCTGGTGATGGGGCCCAGCATTTT. Protein sequence: CASSSPTGAGDGAQHF. The chain carries TRBV7-3 and TRBJ1-5; maybe TRBD1 (5 bases). The CDR3 consists of 16 residues. The germline V gene encodes CDR1 SGHTA and CDR2 FQGTGA. The V and J ends lost 4 bases and 11 bases respectively, with 24 bases between them.